The sample holds a few counts of the clone carrying this T cell receptor beta chain. This sample is part of a study of cytomegalovirus exposure and HLA in healthy donors. Healthy people donating bone marrow made up the donors. The primer mix had 60 Vbeta and 13 Jbeta primers. Profiling relied on immunoSEQ multiplex PCR, and the TCRdb table lists in-frame clones only, not all of them. In the table there are some 170,000 clones, around 85% of which are singletons. The receptor's source is a woman aged 30 to 39 in good health and CMV-seronegative. Sequenced sample: PBMCs.

In DNA form, the CDR3 reads TGTGCCAGCAAAGTAGGGGTCTCCAACGCCGGGGAGCTGTTTTTT. Its translation is CASKVGVSNAGELFF. The V and J genes are TRBV2 and TRBJ2-2; a weak D match, TRBD1 (5 bases). The CDR3 covers 15 residues. The V end lost 7 bases, the J end lost 6 bases, and 18 bases lay between the germline ends. The germline CDR1 and CDR2 sequences are SNHLY and FYNNEI.